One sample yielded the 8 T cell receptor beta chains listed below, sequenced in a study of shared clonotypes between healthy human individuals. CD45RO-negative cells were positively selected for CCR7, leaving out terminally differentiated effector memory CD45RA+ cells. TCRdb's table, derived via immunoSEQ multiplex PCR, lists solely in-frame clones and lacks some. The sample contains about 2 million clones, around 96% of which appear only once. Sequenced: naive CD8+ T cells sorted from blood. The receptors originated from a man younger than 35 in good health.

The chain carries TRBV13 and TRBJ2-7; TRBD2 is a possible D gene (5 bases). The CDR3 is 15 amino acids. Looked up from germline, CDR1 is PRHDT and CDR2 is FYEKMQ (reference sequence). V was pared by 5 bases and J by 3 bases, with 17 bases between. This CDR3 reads CASSLSGRPNYEQYF. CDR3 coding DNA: TGTGCCAGCAGCCTGAGCGGCAGGCCTAACTACGAGCAGTACTTC.

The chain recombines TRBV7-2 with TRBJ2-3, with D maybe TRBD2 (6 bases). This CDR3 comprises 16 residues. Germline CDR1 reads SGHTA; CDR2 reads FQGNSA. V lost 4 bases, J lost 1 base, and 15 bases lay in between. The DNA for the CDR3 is TGTGCCAGCAGCTCCCGCGAGCGGAGGGGCACAGATACGCAGTATTTT. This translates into CASSSRERRGTDTQYF.

In DNA, the CDR3 is TGCGCCAGCAGCCAAGATTGGGCGGGCTTCCGGGAGCTGTTTTTT. Amino acid sequence: CASSQDWAGFRELFF. This chain connects TRBV4-1 to TRBJ2-2; a possible D gene is TRBD2 (5 bases). Germline assignment: CDR1 MGHRA and CDR2 YSYEKL. The CDR3 contains 15 residues. The V gene lost 0 bases and the J gene lost 9 bases, with 14 bases spanning the gap.

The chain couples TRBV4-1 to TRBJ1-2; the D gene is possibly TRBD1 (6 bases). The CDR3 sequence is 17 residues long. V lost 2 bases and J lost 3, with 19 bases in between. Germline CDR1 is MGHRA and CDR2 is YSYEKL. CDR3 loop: CASSQTQYSGGYYGYTF. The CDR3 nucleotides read TGCGCCAGCAGCCAAACACAATACTCCGGGGGCTACTATGGCTACACCTTC.

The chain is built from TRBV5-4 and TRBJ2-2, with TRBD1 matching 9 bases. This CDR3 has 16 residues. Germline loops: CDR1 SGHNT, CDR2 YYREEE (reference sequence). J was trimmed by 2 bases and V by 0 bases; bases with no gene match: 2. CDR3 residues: CASSLEGQGNTGELFF. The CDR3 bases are TGTGCCAGCAGCTTGGAGGGACAGGGAAACACCGGGGAGCTGTTTTTT.

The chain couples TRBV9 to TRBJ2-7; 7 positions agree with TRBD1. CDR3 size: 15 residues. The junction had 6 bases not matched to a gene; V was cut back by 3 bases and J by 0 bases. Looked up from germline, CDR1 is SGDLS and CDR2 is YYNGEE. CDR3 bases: TGTGCCAGCAGCGGACAGGGCGCGAGCTCCTACGAGCAGTACTTC. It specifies CASSGQGASSYEQYF.

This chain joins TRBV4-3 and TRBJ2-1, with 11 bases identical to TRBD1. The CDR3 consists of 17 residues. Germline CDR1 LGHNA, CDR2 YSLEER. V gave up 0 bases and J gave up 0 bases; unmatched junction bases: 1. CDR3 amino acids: CASSQDGTGGSYNEQFF. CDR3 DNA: TGCGCCAGCAGCCAAGATGGGACAGGGGGCTCCTACAATGAGCAGTTCTTC.

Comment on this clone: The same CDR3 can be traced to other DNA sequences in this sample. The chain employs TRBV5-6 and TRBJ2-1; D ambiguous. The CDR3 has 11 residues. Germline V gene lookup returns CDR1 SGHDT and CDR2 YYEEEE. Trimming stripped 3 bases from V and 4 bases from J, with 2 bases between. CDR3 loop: CASSSYNEQFF. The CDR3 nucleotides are TGTGCCAGCAGCTCTTACAATGAGCAGTTCTTC.